A single sample is the source of the 20 T cell receptor beta chains below, sequenced in a study of identical twins. TCRdb reprocessed the 5' RACE reads via MiXCR and lists one record per CDR3 protein. The sample has roughly 480,000 distinct CDR3 sequences; more than 20% are singletons. The data were also submitted as part of a second study, on T cells expressing NK-cell markers.

The material sequenced was CD4+ T cells sorted from blood. The receptor set was obtained from a woman aged 18-29 years in good health.

This clonotype was seen a few times. The V call is TRBV7-8, the J call TRBJ2-1; 7 bases match TRBD2. CDR1 is SGHVS and CDR2 is FQNEAQ in the germline V gene. This CDR3 comprises 15 residues. J gave up 2 bases and V 5 bases, and 6 bases lay outside the gene matches. In DNA, the CDR3 is TGTGCCAGCAGCGAAACGGGGGGTACCTACAATGAGCAGTTCTTC. Encoded protein: CASSETGGTYNEQFF.

The J gene is TRBJ2-7, the V gene TRBV5-1, with 7 positions matching TRBD1. Germline CDR1 is SGHRS and CDR2 is YFSETQ. This CDR3 is 15 amino acids long. The trim removed 0 bases at V and 2 bases at J, leaving 5 bases unmatched. The CDR3 sequence: CASSLGGTVAYEQYF. The CDR3 region has the DNA TGCGCCAGCAGCTTGGGGGGGACAGTAGCCTACGAGCAGTACTTC.

This clonotype has ten or more counts. The chain uses TRBV6-1 and TRBJ2-2; no clear D. Trimming left V 5 bases short and J 0 bases short, with 4 bases between. The length of the CDR3 is 13 residues. CDR1 and CDR2 from the germline V gene are MNHNS and SASEGT. Here the CDR3 reads CASSRTNTGELFF. The CDR3 DNA reads as TGTGCCAGCAGTCGGACGAACACCGGGGAGCTGTTTTTT.

The CDR3, as DNA: TGCAGTGTAACCGAGACAGGGGGCTCCTACACCTTC. The encoded protein is CSVTETGGSYTF. The V and J genes are TRBV20-1 and TRBJ1-2; 10 nucleotides match TRBD1. V was pared by 7 bases and J by 10 bases, with 9 bases of the junction left unmatched. This CDR3 has 12 residues. CDR1 DFQATT and CDR2 SNEGSKA come from the germline V gene (reference sequence).

The chain is built from TRBV20-1 and TRBJ1-1, with D possibly being TRBD1 (6 bases). V dropped 5 bases and J dropped 1 base, with 17 bases sitting between them. The CDR3 length is 15 residues. The germline V gene encodes CDR1 DFQATT and CDR2 SNEGSKA (reference sequence). Here the CDR3 reads CSAPSTAGANTEAFF. Here the CDR3 DNA reads TGCAGTGCTCCTTCTACAGCGGGGGCGAACACTGAAGCTTTCTTT.

This clonotype was detected only a few times. The V call is TRBV5-1, the J call TRBJ2-5; 7 bases match TRBD2. The CDR3 runs to 15 residues. V dropped 0 bases and J dropped 4; count of bases not matched to a gene: 6. The germline V gene encodes CDR1 SGHRS and CDR2 YFSETQ. CDR3 in amino acids: CASSLEGAGRETQYF. In nucleotides, the CDR3 is TGCGCCAGCAGCTTGGAAGGAGCGGGGAGAGAGACCCAGTACTTC.

This clonotype was detected ten times or more. The chain uses TRBV6-1 and TRBJ1-1, with D unclear. Per germline, CDR1 MNHNS and CDR2 SASEGT. With 6 bases removed from V and 1 base from J, the gap between germline ends came to 9 bases. This CDR3 region has 13 residues. CDR3 nucleotide sequence: TGTGCCAGCAGAGTTTTCAGGAACACTGAAGCTTTCTTT. It specifies CASRVFRNTEAFF.

The chain combines TRBV12-3 or TRBV12-4 with TRBJ2-7, with D possibly matching TRBD1 (7 bases). V was shortened by 8 bases and J by 2 bases, with 19 bases between the two germline ends. The CDR3 runs 15 residues. This CDR3 reads CASQRGGTVTYEQYF. CDR3 nucleotides: TGTGCCAGCCAGAGAGGGGGGACAGTTACCTACGAGCAGTACTTC.

This clonotype was picked up a small number of times. This chain uses TRBV4-3 with TRBJ2-1; 10 positions match TRBD1. The ends lost 3 bases at V and 6 bases at J; junction bases unmatched: 5. Germline CDR1 and CDR2: LGHNA and YSLEER. This CDR3 contains 15 residues. DNA for the CDR3: TGCGCCAGCAGCCAGAGTAGGGACAGGGGCAATGAGCAGTTCTTC. It codes for CASSQSRDRGNEQFF.

The CDR3 is CATSDTRAGANVLTF. The CDR3 bases are TGTGCCACCAGTGACACCAGGGCTGGGGCCAACGTCCTGACTTTC. The chain recombines TRBV24-1 with TRBJ2-6; possibly TRBD1 for D (5 bases). CDR3 size: 15 residues. V dropped 4 bases and J dropped 2 bases, with 8 bases sitting between them. The V gene's germline CDR1 is KGHDR and CDR2 SFDVKD.

This clonotype has only a few counts. The rearrangement uses TRBV5-6 and TRBJ2-7, with D possibly matching TRBD1 (6 bases). Trimming stripped 2 bases from V and 2 bases from J, with 14 bases between. The CDR3 consists of 15 residues. Germline-derived CDR1 and CDR2 are SGHDT and YYEEEE. The DNA of the CDR3 is TGTGCCAGCAGCTTCCGACCGGGACAAACCTACGAGCAGTACTTC. It yields the protein CASSFRPGQTYEQYF.

This clonotype was seen more than once but under ten times. The V and J genes are TRBV5-1 and TRBJ2-7; D perhaps matches TRBD2 (6 bases). This CDR3 has 15 amino acids. Per germline, CDR1 SGHRS and CDR2 YFSETQ. Trimming left V 5 bases short and J 3 bases short, with 18 bases between. In DNA, the CDR3 is TGCGCCAGCAGAGCGGGCCTCGACCTTCGCTACGAGCAGTACTTC. It specifies CASRAGLDLRYEQYF.

This clonotype appeared a few times. J is TRBJ2-3 and V is TRBV12-3 or TRBV12-4; 10 bases map to TRBD2. The length of the CDR3 is 17 residues. V trimming: 2 bases; J trimming: 0 bases; junction bases outside the gene matches: 5. CDR3 sequence reads: CASSLRLAGASTDTQYF. Here the CDR3 DNA reads TGTGCCAGCAGTTTACGCCTAGCGGGGGCCAGCACAGATACGCAGTATTTT.

A few counts support this clonotype. The chain employs TRBV20-1 and TRBJ2-3, with TRBD2 matching over 11 bases. The CDR3 sequence is 15 residues long. V shed 6 bases and J 8 bases; nucleotides not matched to a gene: 13. The germline V gene encodes CDR1 DFQATT and CDR2 SNEGSKA (reference sequence). The CDR3 sequence is CSASSGLAGGGTQYF. The CDR3 DNA reads as TGCAGTGCGTCAAGCGGTCTAGCGGGAGGTGGTACGCAGTATTTT.

The chain links TRBV20-1 to TRBJ1-2, with D unresolved. The CDR3 extends over 11 amino acids. Per the germline V gene, CDR1 is DFQATT and CDR2 is SNEGSKA (reference sequence). With 6 bases removed from V and 4 bases from J, the gap between germline ends came to 9 bases. The CDR3, as DNA: TGCAGTGCCCTGGGGTCCTATGGCTACACCTTC. The encoded protein is CSALGSYGYTF.

This chain links TRBV7-9 with TRBJ1-2, with TRBD1 as a possible D gene (5 bases). Germline V gene data show CDR1 as SEHNR and CDR2 as FQNEAQ (reference sequence). This CDR3 has 15 residues. V was clipped by 5 bases and J by 6 bases, with 19 bases between them. CDR3 sequence reads: CASSGRDVKIDGYTF. Here the CDR3 DNA reads TGTGCCAGCAGCGGCAGGGACGTCAAGATAGATGGCTACACCTTC.

This clonotype was seen a few times. This chain links TRBV12-3 or TRBV12-4 with TRBJ2-2; TRBD1 matches at 11 bases. Trimming at V came to 7 bases and at J to 6 bases, leaving 4 bases not matched to a gene. CDR3 length equals 14 residues. The CDR3 sequence: CASKPGQGAGELFF. In DNA form, the CDR3 reads TGTGCCAGCAAACCGGGACAGGGGGCCGGGGAGCTGTTTTTT.

Remarks on this clonotype: A junction end diverges from the germline sequence, so it may reflect a read error. The chain carries TRBV5-1 and TRBJ2-1, with 7 bases identical to TRBD2. CDR1 is SGHRS and CDR2 is YFSETQ in the germline V gene. The CDR3 contains 15 residues. The CDR3 coding sequence is TGTGCCAGCAGCTTACGTCTAGCGGACTACAATGAGCAGTTCTTC. This encodes CASSLRLADYNEQFF.

This clonotype was counted only a few times. This chain joins TRBV6-5 and TRBJ1-3; a weak D match, TRBD1 (6 bases). The germline CDR1 and CDR2 sequences are MNHEY and SVGAGI. Trimming removed 2 bases from V and 1 base from J, with 12 bases in between. The CDR3 extends over 16 amino acids. CDR3 sequence (DNA): TGTGCCAGCAGTTACGCGAAACAGGGATCTGGAAACACCATATATTTT. Translating gives CASSYAKQGSGNTIYF.

The genes are TRBV5-5 and TRBJ1-6; D uncertain. The germline gives CDR1 SGHKS, CDR2 YYEKEE (reference sequence). Trimming pared 3 bases from V and 5 bases from J, leaving 9 bases between. The CDR3 covers 14 residues. The CDR3 sequence: CASSSHRNNSPLHF. As DNA, the CDR3 is TGTGCCAGCAGCTCACACAGAAATAATTCACCCCTCCACTTT. The entire variable domain, with the rest obtained from reference TRBV5-5 and TRBJ1-6, is as follows: DAGVTQSPTHLIKTRGQQVTLRCSPISGHKSVSWYQQVLGQGPQFIFQYYEKEERGRGNFPDRFSARQFPNYSSELNVNALLLGDSALYLCASSSHRNNSPLHFGNGTRLTVT.